This T cell receptor beta chain was found in a study of T-cell memory formation after mild COVID-19. Study information: Across donors, TCR clusters were largely donor specific. Study-level findings and limits: Pre-infection memory carried some responding clones, suggesting that cross-reactive memory joined. Shrinking CD4+ clones resided mostly in CM and EM, and CD8+ ones in EMRA.

The table lists this clonotype with a few counts. Its antigen remains unknown. Libraries for TCRalpha and TCRbeta carried sample barcodes and unique molecular identifiers via 5'RACE. One entry per CDR3 protein results from TCRdb running MiXCR on the 5' RACE reads. The sample contains around 80,000 distinct CDR3 sequences, over 10% of which appear only once. The CDR3 is made up of 14 amino acids. V trimming: 8 bases; J trimming: 2 bases; junction bases outside the gene matches: 8. Germline V lookup: CDR1 SGHRS, CDR2 YFSETQ. This chain links TRBV5-1 with TRBJ1-1; 8 bases match TRBD1. The TCR sequence derives from a man in his late teens or twenties who had mild COVID-19 (a few samples of this study predate the infection). Cell type and time point are not known. What was sequenced was PBMCs or a T cell subset sorted from them (not recorded which). The CDR3 spells CASHWTGINTEAFF. DNA for the CDR3: TGCGCCAGTCATTGGACAGGGATAAACACTGAAGCTTTCTTT.